The 10 T cell receptor beta chains below were found in one sample sequenced in a study of blood T cell repertoires in COVID-19. This table comes from immunoSEQ multiplex PCR, and its TCRdb copy is limited to in-frame clones, with some not included. The data show 140,000 or so clones, more than 75% seen once. The sequenced sample was peripheral blood. These receptors were obtained from a woman aged 45 to 65 with acute or convalescent COVID-19.

The gene calls are TRBV6-5 and TRBJ1-3, with a tentative D call TRBD1 (5 bases). The length of the CDR3 is 14 residues. The V and J ends lost 4 bases and 3 bases respectively, with 10 bases between them. Germline assignment: CDR1 MNHEY and CDR2 SVGAGI. The CDR3, as DNA: TGTGCCAGCAGTTCGGAGGGGTTTGGAAACACCATATATTTT. Translated: CASSSEGFGNTIYF.

This sequence joins TRBV6-2 or TRBV6-3 and TRBJ2-7, with 13 bases aligning to TRBD2. With V trimmed by 2 bases and J by 1 base, 5 bases remained unmatched. CDR3 size: 17 residues. Germline V gene data show CDR1 as MNHEY and CDR2 as SVGEGT. As DNA, the CDR3 is TGTGCCAGCAGTTACGCGGGACTAGCGGGGAGGTCCTACGAGCAGTACTTC. It specifies CASSYAGLAGRSYEQYF.

This clone has just one count. The CDR3 DNA reads as TGTGCCAGCTCACAAGTCACTTCGACAGGGGACCCTGAAGCTTTCTTT. Translating it yields CASSQVTSTGDPEAFF. The chain is built from TRBV18 and TRBJ1-1, with 8 bases matching TRBD1. CDR1 is KGHSH and CDR2 is LQKENI in the germline V gene. The CDR3 totals 16 residues. J gave up 6 bases and V 4 bases, and 13 bases lay outside the gene matches.

The chain links TRBV9 to TRBJ1-1; D is ambiguous. From germline, CDR1 is SGDLS and CDR2 YYNGEE. Between the trimmed V and J ends, which lost 1 base and 6 bases, there was a span of 13 bases. The CDR3 is made up of 14 amino acids. CDR3 sequence (DNA): TGTGCCAGCAGCGTATCGACGGGTAGCCCTGAAGCTTTCTTT. It codes for CASSVSTGSPEAFF.

The chain joins TRBV3-1 (or the pseudogene TRBV3-2) to TRBJ1-5; D is undetermined. Germline CDR1 is LGHDT and CDR2 is YNNKEL (reference sequence). V lost 1 base to trimming and J lost 9 bases, with 7 bases between them. The CDR3 totals 12 residues. The CDR3 sequence: CASSQGFGPQHF. CDR3 coding DNA: TGTGCCAGCAGCCAAGGTTTCGGGCCCCAGCATTTT.

This sequence joins TRBV3-1 (or the pseudogene TRBV3-2) and TRBJ2-7; 10 bases agree with TRBD2. This CDR3 has 15 amino acids. Germline V gene data show CDR1 as LGHDT and CDR2 as YNNKEL (reference sequence). Trimming took 4 bases from V and 6 from J; bases not matched to a gene: 9. The CDR3 spells CASSLRASGGSEQYF. CDR3 sequence (DNA): TGTGCCAGCAGCCTGCGGGCTAGCGGGGGATCCGAGCAGTACTTC.

The V call is TRBV19, the J call TRBJ1-4; 10 bases are shared with TRBD1. The CDR3 has 15 amino acids. Germline V gene sequence: CDR1 LNHDA, CDR2 SQIVND (reference sequence). J lost 5 bases, V lost 1 base, and 1 base had no gene match. The CDR3: CASSIGGQGNEKLFF. In DNA form, the CDR3 reads TGTGCCAGTAGTATAGGGGGACAGGGGAATGAAAAACTGTTTTTT.

This clone was counted ten times or more. The genes are TRBV7-3 and TRBJ1-2; D is unresolved. The CDR3 length is 15 residues. Germline lookup yields CDR1 SGHTA and CDR2 FQGTGA. The V and J ends lost 5 bases and 3 bases respectively, with 16 bases between them. The CDR3 bases are TGTGCCAGCAGCCACGCAAGAAACAGCCACTATGGCTACACCTTC. It encodes CASSHARNSHYGYTF.

V usage is TRBV12-5 and J usage is TRBJ1-5, with TRBD1 identical over 7 bases. CDR3 length: 15 residues. Germline CDR1 and CDR2: LGHNT and FRNRAP. Losses at the gene ends were 4 bases for V and 2 bases for J; bases not matched to a gene: 5. The CDR3 region is CASGWTGAGNQPQHF. The CDR3 DNA reads as TGTGCTAGTGGTTGGACAGGTGCTGGCAATCAGCCCCAGCATTTT. The full variable domain, with the rest looked up from reference TRBV12-5 and TRBJ1-5, is DARVTQTPRHKVTEMGQEVTMRCQPILGHNTVFWYRQTMMQGLELLAYFRNRAPLDDSGMPKDRFSAEMPDATLATLKIQPSEPRDSAVYFCASGWTGAGNQPQHFGDGTRLSIL.

The rearrangement uses TRBV7-3 and TRBJ2-3; 7 nucleotides line up with TRBD2. V was pared by 5 bases and J by 2 bases, with 4 bases of the junction left unmatched. The CDR3 consists of 14 residues. Germline-derived CDR1 and CDR2 are SGHTA and FQGTGA. DNA of the CDR3: TGTGCCAGCAGCCCTAGCGGCTCCACAGATACGCAGTATTTT. Protein sequence: CASSPSGSTDTQYF.